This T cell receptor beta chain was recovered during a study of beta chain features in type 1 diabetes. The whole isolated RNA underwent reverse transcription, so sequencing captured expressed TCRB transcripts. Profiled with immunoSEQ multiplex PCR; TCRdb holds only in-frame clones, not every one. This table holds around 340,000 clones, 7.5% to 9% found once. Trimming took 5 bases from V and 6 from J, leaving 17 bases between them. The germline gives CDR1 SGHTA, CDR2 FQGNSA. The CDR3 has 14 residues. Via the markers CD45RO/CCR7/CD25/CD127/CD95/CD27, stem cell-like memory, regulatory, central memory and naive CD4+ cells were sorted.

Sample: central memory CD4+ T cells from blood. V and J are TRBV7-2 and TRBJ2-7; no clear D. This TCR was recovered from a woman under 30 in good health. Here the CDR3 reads CASSLTLEGREQYF. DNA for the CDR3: TGTGCCAGCAGCCTAACCTTAGAAGGGCGCGAGCAGTACTTC.